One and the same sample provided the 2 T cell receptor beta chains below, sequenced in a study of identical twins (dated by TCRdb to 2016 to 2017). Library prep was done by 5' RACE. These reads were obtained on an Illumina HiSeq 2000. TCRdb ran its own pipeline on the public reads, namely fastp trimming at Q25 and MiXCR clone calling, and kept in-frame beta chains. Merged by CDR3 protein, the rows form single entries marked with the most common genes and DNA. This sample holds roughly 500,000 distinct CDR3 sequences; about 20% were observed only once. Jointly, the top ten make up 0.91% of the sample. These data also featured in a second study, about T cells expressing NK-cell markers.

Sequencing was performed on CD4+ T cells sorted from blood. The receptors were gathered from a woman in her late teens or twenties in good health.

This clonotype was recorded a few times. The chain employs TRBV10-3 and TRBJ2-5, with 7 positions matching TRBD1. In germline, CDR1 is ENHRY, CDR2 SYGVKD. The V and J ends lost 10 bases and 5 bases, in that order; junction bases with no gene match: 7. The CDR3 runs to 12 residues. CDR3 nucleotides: TGTGCCACCCAACAGGGGCGGGAGACCCAGTACTTC. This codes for CATQQGRETQYF.

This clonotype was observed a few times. This CDR3 is CSARVGVGSPLHF. In DNA, the CDR3 is TGCAGTGCTAGAGTAGGGGTTGGTTCACCCCTCCACTTT. The chain employs TRBV20-1 and TRBJ1-6; D perhaps matches TRBD1 (5 bases). In germline, CDR1 is DFQATT, CDR2 SNEGSKA (reference sequence). V was shortened by 1 base and J by 9 bases, with 10 bases between the two germline ends. This CDR3 has 13 amino acids.